This T cell receptor beta chain was sequenced during a study of regulatory T cells in long-lasting Graves disease. About the research overall: Antithyroid drug intake by newly diagnosed Graves' patients had lasted under 3 months. Findings and caveats of the study: TRBV28 was favored in persistent disease, as were TRBJ1-2 and TRBJ2-5.

Library construction for TCR beta used iRepertoire HTBI primers and Arm-PCR of CDR3 regions. As handled by the study authors: Identification across samples found approximately 67 TRBV and 12 to 15 TRBJ segments. Using its own MiXCR run on the multiplex PCR reads, TCRdb lists one record per CDR3 protein. In this record, the V and J calls reflect TCRdb's handling and not the investigators' own analysis. The data hold 350,000 to 400,000 distinct CDR3 sequences, with roughly 15% observed a single time. CDR3 size: 15 residues. Germline CDR1 GTSNPN, CDR2 SVGIG (reference sequence). This clonotype appeared a single time. Its antigen is still unknown. Germline and junction disagree at one end, which may indicate a read error. As for time point: newly diagnosed GD, antithyroid drugs for less than 3 months. Extracted PBMC RNA gave rise to the TCR library. Clinicians diagnosed Graves' disease using American Thyroid Association guidelines.

V usage is TRBV30 and J usage is TRBJ1-6, with D possibly matching TRBD1 (5 bases). The sample in question was peripheral blood mononuclear cells (PBMCs), obtained at new diagnosis, from a patient treated with antithyroid drugs. The sequence was collected from a female donor with Graves disease. The CDR3 loop reads CAWSPGLPYNSPLRF. DNA for the CDR3: TGTGCCTGGAGTCCGGGACTGCCGTACAATTCACCCCTCCGCTTT.